There are many counts of the clone carrying this T cell receptor beta chain. Its target is unknown. Germline CDR1 KGHDR, CDR2 SFDVKD. The CDR3 totals 15 residues. Trimming took 4 bases from V and 2 from J, leaving 12 bases between them. The data belong to a study of CD8+CD57+ T cells in acquired aplastic anemia. Study-wide results and caveats: Between patients and controls, approximately 29 CD8+ CDR3 sequences were found in common.

Patients chosen for sequencing had CD8+CD57+ cells that had expanded, as shown by flow cytometry. Therapy had not been given to patients before blood sampling. Genomic DNA served as template for TCR beta VDJ and CDR3 profiling. TCRdb processed the reads anew with MiXCR; each CDR3 protein has one entry. This repertoire shows hundreds of thousands of distinct CDR3 sequences, approximately 51% found once; its top ten account for around 20%. Sequencing was performed on sorted CD4+, CD8+, or CD8+CD57+ T cells (not recorded which) from PBMCs. The rearrangement joins TRBV24-1 to TRBJ2-3, with D maybe TRBD1 (6 bases). The source of this sequence is a human donor with aplastic anemia. The CDR3 sequence: CATSEQGIYTDTQYF. The CDR3, as DNA: TGTGCCACCAGTGAGCAGGGGATTTACACAGATACGCAGTATTTT.